A single sample is the source of the 30 T cell receptor beta chains below, sequenced in a study of T cell responses to AZD1222 COVID-19 vaccine. Clones were sequenced by immunoSEQ multiplex PCR, and TCRdb holds only the in-frame ones, with some missing. In the table there are roughly 180,000 clones, roughly 90% of which are singletons. This specimen consisted of peripheral blood, obtained on day 0 of AZD1222 vaccination. Receptors originate from an adult in good health.

The rearrangement joins TRBV19 to TRBJ1-1; D is unclear. The CDR3 spans 11 residues. CDR1 and CDR2 from the germline V gene are LNHDA and SQIVND (reference sequence). The V gene lost 4 bases and the J gene lost 8 bases, with 8 bases spanning the gap. The CDR3 spells CASSTTDEAFF. CDR3 DNA sequence: TGTGCCAGTAGTACTACTGACGAAGCTTTCTTT. The full variable domain, rest sourced from reference TRBV19 and TRBJ1-1, is DGGITQSPKYLFRKEGQNVTLSCEQNLNHDAMYWYRQDPGQGLRLIYYSQIVNDFQKGDIAEGYSVSREKKESFPLTVTSAQKNPTAFYLCASSTTDEAFFGQGTRLTVV.

The chain couples TRBV6-2 or TRBV6-3 to TRBJ1-6; unclear D gene. Trimming stripped 2 bases from V and 9 bases from J, with 2 bases between. Germline values: CDR1 MNHEY, CDR2 SVGEGT. The CDR3 loop spans 11 amino acids. The CDR3: CASSYPSPLHF. The CDR3 bases are TGTGCCAGCAGTTACCCTTCACCCCTCCACTTT.

The rearrangement uses TRBV18 and TRBJ1-3, with D possibly being TRBD1 (6 bases). V was cut by 3 bases and J by 0 bases, with 27 bases left in between. Germline V gives CDR1 KGHSH, CDR2 LQKENI. This CDR3 region has 21 residues. CDR3 in amino acids: CASSPRVTGQHNHPSGNTIYF. The CDR3, as DNA: TGTGCCAGCTCACCTAGGGTTACCGGACAGCACAACCACCCCTCTGGAAACACCATATATTTT. Full variable domain (rest looked up from reference TRBV18 and TRBJ1-3): NAGVMQNPRHLVRRRGQEARLRCSPMKGHSHVYWYRQLPEEGLKFMVYLQKENIIDESGMPKERFSAEFPKEGPSILRIQQVVRGDSAAYFCASSPRVTGQHNHPSGNTIYFGEGSWLTVV.

V is TRBV7-9 and J is TRBJ2-2; D not certain. Germline CDR1 SEHNR, CDR2 FQNEAQ (reference sequence). Trimming cost V 4 bases and J 3 bases, with 6 bases left between them. This CDR3 contains 13 residues. CDR3 sequence reads: CASSSGDTGELFF. The CDR3 coding sequence is TGTGCCAGCAGCTCAGGAGACACCGGGGAGCTGTTTTTT.

The chain links TRBV18 to TRBJ2-7; the D gene is possibly TRBD2 (5 bases). Germline V lookup: CDR1 KGHSH, CDR2 LQKENI. V lost 5 bases and J 2 bases, leaving 13 bases between the germline ends. The CDR3 contains 14 residues. The DNA for the CDR3 is TGTGCCAGCTCATTGGTGGGAGACACCTACGAGCAGTACTTC. Translating it yields CASSLVGDTYEQYF.

This chain joins TRBV5-5 and TRBJ1-4; the D is unclear. The germline gives CDR1 SGHKS, CDR2 YYEKEE (reference sequence). The V end lost 4 bases, the J end lost 5 bases, and 15 bases lay between the germline ends. CDR3 length: 15 residues. The CDR3 is CASSEPNRKNEKLFF. CDR3 nucleotide sequence: TGTGCCAGCAGCGAGCCTAACAGAAAAAATGAAAAACTGTTTTTT. The variable domain in full, completed from reference TRBV5-5 and TRBJ1-4, reads DAGVTQSPTHLIKTRGQQVTLRCSPISGHKSVSWYQQVLGQGPQFIFQYYEKEERGRGNFPDRFSARQFPNYSSELNVNALLLGDSALYLCASSEPNRKNEKLFFGSGTQLSVL.

The DNA for the CDR3 is TGTGCCACCAGTGACCGCCGACGTGAGCAGTTCTTC. Its translation is CATSDRRREQFF. The rearrangement joins TRBV24-1 to TRBJ2-1; unclear D gene. This CDR3 is built from 12 residues. Deletions cut 4 bases from V and 9 bases from J, with 9 bases between. Germline V gene sequence: CDR1 KGHDR, CDR2 SFDVKD.

J is TRBJ2-2 and V is TRBV30; D unclear. CDR1 and CDR2 (germline): GTSNPN, SVGIG (reference sequence). Trimming removed 2 bases at V and 4 bases at J, with 5 bases between. The CDR3 runs to 12 residues. The DNA of the CDR3 is TGTGCCTGGAGTAGGAGCACCGGGGAGCTGTTTTTT. Amino acid sequence: CAWSRSTGELFF.

V usage is TRBV30 and J usage is TRBJ2-3; D gene unclear. The germline V gene has CDR1 GTSNPN and CDR2 SVGIG (reference sequence). V lost 4 bases and J lost 2, with 10 bases in between. The CDR3 covers 13 residues. DNA for the CDR3: TGTGCCTGGAAGCCGCTTTACACAGATACGCAGTATTTT. Protein product: CAWKPLYTDTQYF.

The chain couples TRBV27 to TRBJ1-1; D gene uncertain. Germline lookup yields CDR1 MNHEY and CDR2 SMNVEV (reference sequence). This CDR3 has 14 amino acids. V was pared by 5 bases and J by 1 base, with 11 bases between. In nucleotides, the CDR3 is TGTGCCAGCAGTCCCACAGACCAGAACACTGAAGCTTTCTTT. Protein product: CASSPTDQNTEAFF.

The genes are TRBV2 and TRBJ1-5; D remains ambiguous. CDR1 and CDR2 (germline): SNHLY, FYNNEI. The CDR3 has 13 residues. Deletions cut 8 bases from V and 4 bases from J, with 12 bases between. The chain's CDR3 is CASSREGNQPQHF. Written as DNA, the CDR3 is TGTGCCAGCTCCCGGGAGGGAAATCAGCCCCAGCATTTT.

Note on this clone: The same CDR3 also results from other DNA sequences found in this sample. The V gene is TRBV15, the J gene TRBJ2-7; the D is unclear. CDR3 length: 13 residues. V lost 0 bases and J 3 bases, leaving 6 bases between the germline ends. The V gene's germline CDR1 is LNHNV and CDR2 YYDKDF (reference sequence). The CDR3 DNA reads TGTGCCACCAGCAGAGATCAACGCTACGAGCAGTACTTC. It specifies CATSRDQRYEQYF.

V and J are TRBV7-7 and TRBJ2-5; TRBD2 agrees at 13 bases. The CDR3 extends over 18 amino acids. The germline V gene encodes CDR1 SSHAT and CDR2 FNYEAQ (reference sequence). V was clipped by 1 base and J by 3 bases; unmatched bases: 8. The CDR3: CASSLGNQGTSGKETQYF. CDR3 nucleotides: TGTGCCAGCAGCTTAGGAAACCAGGGGACTAGCGGGAAAGAGACCCAGTACTTC.

This clone turned up a few times. This rearrangement joins TRBV5-4 to TRBJ1-2, with D possibly matching TRBD1 (5 bases). The CDR3 is made up of 14 amino acids. V lost 0 bases to trimming and J lost 6 bases, with 12 bases between them. The germline V gene has CDR1 SGHNT and CDR2 YYREEE (reference sequence). CDR3 bases: TGTGCCAGCAGCTTGGGCAGGGTAACGGATGGCTACACCTTC. Its translation: CASSLGRVTDGYTF.

The chain carries TRBV7-9 and TRBJ1-1; a weak D match, TRBD1 (5 bases). Trimming pared 2 bases from V and 1 base from J, leaving 8 bases between. The germline gives CDR1 SEHNR, CDR2 FQNEAQ (reference sequence). The CDR3 sequence is 14 residues long. CDR3 sequence reads: CASSLTGRNTEAFF. The CDR3 nucleotides are TGTGCCAGCAGCTTAACAGGAAGGAACACTGAAGCTTTCTTT.

The rearrangement joins TRBV27 to TRBJ2-7; 9 positions agree with TRBD1. With 8 bases clipped from V and 4 bases from J, the junction kept 6 bases outside the gene matches. Germline V gene sequence: CDR1 MNHEY, CDR2 SMNVEV (reference sequence). The CDR3 covers 13 residues. CDR3 protein: CASGDRVGYEQYF. The CDR3, as DNA: TGTGCCAGCGGGGACAGGGTCGGGTACGAGCAGTACTTC.

The genes are TRBV30 and TRBJ1-1, with a weak D call TRBD1 (5 bases). Per germline, CDR1 GTSNPN and CDR2 SVGIG (reference sequence). V dropped 3 bases and J dropped 2 bases, with 10 bases sitting between them. The CDR3 has 13 amino acids. CDR3 loop: CAWSRRGNTEAFF. DNA of the CDR3: TGTGCCTGGAGCCGTCGGGGCAACACTGAAGCTTTCTTT. Full variable domain (missing parts from reference TRBV30 and TRBJ1-1): SQTIHQWPATLVQPVGSPLSLECTVEGTSNPNLYWYRQAAGRGLQLLFYSVGIGQISSEVPQNLSASRPQDRQFILSSKKLLLSDSGFYLCAWSRRGNTEAFFGQGTRLTVV.

This chain connects TRBV18 to TRBJ2-7; 9 bases map to TRBD1. Unmatched junction bases numbered 12, after V lost 3 bases and J lost 6 bases. This CDR3 contains 16 residues. CDR1 and CDR2 (germline): KGHSH, LQKENI. The DNA of the CDR3 is TGTGCCAGCTCACCTCTGGTAGTACAGGGGGCGGGCGAGCAGTACTTC. Translating it yields CASSPLVVQGAGEQYF.

In this sample, this clone turned up a few times. This chain uses TRBV28 with TRBJ1-5; D is unclear. The CDR3 extends over 15 amino acids. Germline assignment: CDR1 MDHEN and CDR2 SYDVKM. V was pared by 2 bases and J by 0 bases, with 8 bases between. The CDR3 is CASSLASSSNQPQHF. DNA for the CDR3: TGTGCCAGCAGTTTAGCTAGTAGTAGCAATCAGCCCCAGCATTTT.

This clone was seen a few times. The rearrangement links TRBV5-6 to TRBJ1-2; 10 nucleotides match TRBD1. The CDR3 is made up of 15 amino acids. The germline CDR1 and CDR2 sequences are SGHDT and YYEEEE. V shed 3 bases and J 0 bases; nucleotides not matched to a gene: 2. The DNA for the CDR3 is TGTGCCAGCAGCTGGGGGACAGGGGCTAACTATGGCTACACCTTC. Amino acids: CASSWGTGANYGYTF.

The V call is TRBV5-1, the J call TRBJ2-5, with D perhaps given as TRBD1 or TRBD2 (5 bases each). This CDR3 is built from 15 residues. Trimming left V 4 bases short and J 4 bases short, with 17 bases between. Germline values: CDR1 SGHRS, CDR2 YFSETQ. The DNA of the CDR3 is TGCGCCAGCAGCCTAACTGGGGGAGAGGGAGAGACCCAGTACTTC. This translates into CASSLTGGEGETQYF.

This chain links TRBV2 with TRBJ1-4, with D possibly matching TRBD1 (5 bases). Trimming removed 6 bases at V and 4 bases at J, with 21 bases between. Germline V gene lookup returns CDR1 SNHLY and CDR2 FYNNEI. CDR3 length: 17 amino acids. The CDR3 region has the DNA TGTGCCAGCAGAGCCACGCTTGGGGGACCGAGTAATGAAAAACTGTTTTTT. Its protein is CASRATLGGPSNEKLFF.

The chain couples TRBV12-3 or TRBV12-4 to TRBJ2-7; the D is unclear. Trimming removed 3 bases from V and 6 bases from J, with 9 bases in between. CDR3 length: 12 residues. The CDR3 loop is CASSLNRGEQYF. The CDR3 DNA reads TGTGCCAGCAGTTTGAATCGAGGCGAGCAGTACTTC.

The gene calls are TRBV2 and TRBJ2-7; the match to TRBD1 covers 10 bases. V shed 6 bases and J 3 bases; nucleotides not matched to a gene: 8. The CDR3 is 15 amino acids. In germline, CDR1 is SNHLY, CDR2 FYNNEI. CDR3 region: CASRLNRDRGYEQYF. CDR3 coding DNA: TGTGCCAGCAGGTTAAACCGGGACAGGGGCTACGAGCAGTACTTC.

This clone was counted a few times. CDR3 sequence reads: CASSFLGQGNGYTF. Here the CDR3 DNA reads TGTGCCAGCAGTTTTTTGGGACAGGGTAATGGCTACACCTTC. The V gene is TRBV28, the J gene TRBJ1-2; 9 nucleotides align to TRBD1. The CDR3 contains 14 residues. From germline, CDR1 is MDHEN and CDR2 SYDVKM. J was trimmed by 6 bases and V by 3 bases; bases with no gene match: 5.

This chain links TRBV4-2 with TRBJ1-2; 7 bases agree with TRBD1. V dropped 1 base and J dropped 7; count of bases not matched to a gene: 9. The CDR3 runs to 15 residues. Germline V gene lookup returns CDR1 LGHNA and CDR2 YNFKEQ. The CDR3 spells CASSQGPGQRSGYTF. CDR3 sequence (DNA): TGTGCCAGCAGCCAAGGTCCGGGACAGCGTAGTGGCTACACCTTC.

The chain has TRBV3-1 (or the pseudogene TRBV3-2) and TRBJ2-1; TRBD2 matches 10 bases. Germline CDR1 LGHDT, CDR2 YNNKEL (reference sequence). This CDR3 has 16 residues. J lost 9 bases, V lost 1 base, and 9 bases had no gene match. The CDR3 loop reads CASSQGASGRLGEQFF. CDR3 sequence (DNA): TGTGCCAGCAGCCAAGGGGCTAGCGGGAGATTGGGTGAGCAGTTCTTC.

This clone was seen a single time. The V gene is TRBV27, the J gene TRBJ2-2; D is unclear. Germline CDR1 MNHEY, CDR2 SMNVEV (reference sequence). Deletions cut 2 bases from V and 5 bases from J, with 21 bases between. CDR3 size: 18 residues. The CDR3 DNA follows: TGTGCCAGCAGTTTAAGACCTCCGGGCCCTGATCCAACCGGGGAGCTGTTTTTT. This gives the protein CASSLRPPGPDPTGELFF.

CDR3 bases: TGTGCCAGCCGTGGCACAGGGCGGAATGAAAAACTGTTTTTT. This codes for CASRGTGRNEKLFF. This chain links TRBV2 with TRBJ1-4, with TRBD1 as a possible D gene (6 bases). V was clipped by 8 bases and J by 5 bases, with 15 bases between them. The CDR3 runs to 14 residues. CDR1 and CDR2 from the germline V gene are SNHLY and FYNNEI.

The table lists this clone with a few counts. This rearrangement joins TRBV19 to TRBJ2-2; 12 bases fit TRBD2. Trimming at V came to 4 bases and at J to 7 bases, leaving 7 bases not matched to a gene. This CDR3 spans 16 amino acids. Germline V gene sequence: CDR1 LNHDA, CDR2 SQIVND (reference sequence). CDR3 in amino acids: CASSTRTSGNDGELFF. For the CDR3, the DNA is TGTGCCAGTAGTACGCGGACTAGCGGGAACGACGGGGAGCTGTTTTTT.